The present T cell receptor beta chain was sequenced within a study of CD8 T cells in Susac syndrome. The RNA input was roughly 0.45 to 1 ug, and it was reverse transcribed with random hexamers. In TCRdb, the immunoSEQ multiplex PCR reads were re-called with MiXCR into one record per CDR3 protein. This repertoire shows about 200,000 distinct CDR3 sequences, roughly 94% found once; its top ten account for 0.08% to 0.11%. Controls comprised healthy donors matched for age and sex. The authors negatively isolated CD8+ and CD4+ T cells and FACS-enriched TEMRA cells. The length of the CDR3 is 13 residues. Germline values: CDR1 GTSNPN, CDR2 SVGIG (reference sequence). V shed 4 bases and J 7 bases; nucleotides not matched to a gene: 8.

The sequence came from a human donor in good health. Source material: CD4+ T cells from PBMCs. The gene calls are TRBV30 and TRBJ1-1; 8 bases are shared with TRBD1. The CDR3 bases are TGTGCCTGGACCGGACAGGGCCGAATTGAAGCTTTCTTT. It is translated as CAWTGQGRIEAFF.